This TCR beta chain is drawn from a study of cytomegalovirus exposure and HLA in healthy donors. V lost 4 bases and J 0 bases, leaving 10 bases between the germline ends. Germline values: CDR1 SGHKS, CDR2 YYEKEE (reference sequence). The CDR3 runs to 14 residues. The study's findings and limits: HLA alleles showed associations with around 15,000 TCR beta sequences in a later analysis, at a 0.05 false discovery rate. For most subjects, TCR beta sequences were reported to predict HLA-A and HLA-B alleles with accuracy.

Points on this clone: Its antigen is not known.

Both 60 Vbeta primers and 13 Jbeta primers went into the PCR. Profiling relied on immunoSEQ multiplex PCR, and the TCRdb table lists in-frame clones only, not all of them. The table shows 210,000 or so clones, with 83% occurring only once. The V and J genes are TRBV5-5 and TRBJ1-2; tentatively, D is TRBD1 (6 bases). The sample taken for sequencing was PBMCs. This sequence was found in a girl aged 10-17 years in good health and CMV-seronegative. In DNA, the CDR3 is TGTGCCAGCAGCCGGGACATTTCTAACTATGGCTACACCTTC. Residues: CASSRDISNYGYTF.